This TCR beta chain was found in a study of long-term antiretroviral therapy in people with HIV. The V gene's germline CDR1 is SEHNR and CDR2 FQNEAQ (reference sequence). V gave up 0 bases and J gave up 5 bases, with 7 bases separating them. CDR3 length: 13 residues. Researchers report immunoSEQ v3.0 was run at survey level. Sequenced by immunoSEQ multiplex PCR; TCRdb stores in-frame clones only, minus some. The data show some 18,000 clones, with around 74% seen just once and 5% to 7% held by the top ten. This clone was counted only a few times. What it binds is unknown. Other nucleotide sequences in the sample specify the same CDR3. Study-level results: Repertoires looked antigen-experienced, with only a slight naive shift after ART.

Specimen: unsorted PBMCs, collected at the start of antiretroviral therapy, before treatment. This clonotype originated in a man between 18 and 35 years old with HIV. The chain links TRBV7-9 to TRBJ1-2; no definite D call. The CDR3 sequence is CASSLAFGYGYTF. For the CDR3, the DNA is TGTGCCAGCAGCTTAGCTTTCGGATATGGCTACACCTTC.